A single sample gave rise to the 10 T cell receptor beta chains below, sequenced in a study of cytomegalovirus exposure and HLA in healthy donors. 13 Jbeta primers and 60 Vbeta primers were used for the PCR. Method: immunoSEQ multiplex PCR; TCRdb's copy keeps in-frame clones and lacks some. The data hold 200,000 or so clones, with 82% observed a single time. The source material was PBMCs. Receptors originate from a woman aged 35 to 49 in good health and CMV-seronegative.

The CDR3 sequence is CASSIQTGFSPLHF. The CDR3 nucleotides read TGTGCCAGTAGTATCCAAACAGGATTCTCACCCCTCCACTTT. The chain uses TRBV19 and TRBJ1-6; possibly TRBD1 for D (5 bases). V dropped 3 bases and J dropped 10 bases, with 13 bases sitting between them. The CDR3 extends over 14 amino acids. Germline V CDR1 and CDR2: LNHDA, SQIVND (reference sequence).

The chain has TRBV5-1 and TRBJ2-2; D might be TRBD2 (5 bases). The V gene lost 10 bases and the J gene lost 3 bases, with 13 bases spanning the gap. Germline V gene sequence: CDR1 SGHRS, CDR2 YFSETQ. The length of the CDR3 is 13 residues. The chain's CDR3 is CAGSWGDTGELFF. CDR3 DNA: TGCGCCGGGAGCTGGGGAGACACCGGGGAGCTGTTTTTT.

CDR3 in amino acids: CASSLTGLGNEQFF. The CDR3 DNA reads TGTGCCAGCAGCTTAACAGGGCTCGGTAATGAGCAGTTCTTC. This chain links TRBV7-7 with TRBJ2-1, with D possibly matching TRBD1 (6 bases). This CDR3 spans 14 amino acids. V dropped 2 bases and J dropped 7 bases, with 12 bases sitting between them. The V gene's germline CDR1 is SSHAT and CDR2 FNYEAQ (reference sequence).

The chain links TRBV4-1 to TRBJ2-3, with D possibly TRBD2 on 5 matching bases. From germline, CDR1 is MGHRA and CDR2 YSYEKL. CDR3 length equals 20 residues. V was trimmed by 1 base and J by 0 bases, leaving 23 bases between them. CDR3 sequence: CASSQGRTYGEISSTDTQYF. For the CDR3, the DNA is TGCGCCAGCAGCCAAGGTCGTACGTACGGGGAAATCTCTAGCACAGATACGCAGTATTTT.

V gene TRBV30 combines with J gene TRBJ2-1; 12 bases agree with TRBD2. CDR1 GTSNPN and CDR2 SVGIG come from the germline V gene (reference sequence). V lost 5 bases and J lost 6; bases outside the gene matches: 8. This CDR3 spans 15 amino acids. This CDR3 reads CAWQTGTSGRNEQFF. Here the CDR3 DNA reads TGTGCCTGGCAAACCGGGACTAGCGGGCGCAATGAGCAGTTCTTC. Based on the CDR3 plus reference TRBV30 and TRBJ2-1, the full variable domain is SQTIHQWPATLVQPVGSPLSLECTVEGTSNPNLYWYRQAAGRGLQLLFYSVGIGQISSEVPQNLSASRPQDRQFILSSKKLLLSDSGFYLCAWQTGTSGRNEQFFGPGTRLTVL.

A word on this clone: The junction and the germline gene differ at one end; a read error may be behind it. CDR3 DNA sequence: TGTGCCAGCAGCCTAGACCAATCCGAGACAGGGATTGAGCAGTTCTTC. This codes for CASSLDQSETGIEQFF. J is TRBJ2-1 and V is TRBV11-2; TRBD1 aligns across 7 bases. The CDR3 loop spans 16 amino acids. The germline gives CDR1 SGHAT, CDR2 FQNNGV.

V gene TRBV5-1 combines with J gene TRBJ1-2, with D maybe TRBD1 (6 bases). The CDR3 sequence is 14 residues long. Trimming removed 0 bases at V and 5 bases at J, with 11 bases between. The V gene's germline CDR1 is SGHRS and CDR2 YFSETQ. The CDR3 nucleotides are TGCGCCAGCAGCTTGGGTACAGGGAGTTATGGCTACACCTTC. Translated: CASSLGTGSYGYTF. Based on the CDR3 plus reference TRBV5-1 and TRBJ1-2, the full variable domain is KAGVTQTPRYLIKTRGQQVTLSCSPISGHRSVSWYQQTPGQGLQFLFEYFSETQRNKGNFPGRFSGRQFSNSRSEMNVSTLELGDSALYLCASSLGTGSYGYTFGSGTRLTVV.

This clone showed up just once. The J gene is TRBJ2-3, the V gene TRBV7-3, with TRBD2 identical over 12 bases. Germline V gene data show CDR1 as SGHTA and CDR2 as FQGTGA. The CDR3 covers 17 residues. With V trimmed by 6 bases and J by 3 bases, 10 bases remained unmatched. In nucleotides, the CDR3 is TGTGCCAGCAGTCAGACTAGCGGGAGTGGGTTAACAGATACGCAGTATTTT. This encodes CASSQTSGSGLTDTQYF. Full variable domain (outside the CDR3, taken from reference TRBV7-3 and TRBJ2-3): GAGVSQTPSNKVTEKGKYVELRCDPISGHTALYWYRQSLGQGPEFLIYFQGTGAADDSGLPNDRFFAVRPEGSVSTLKIQRTERGDSAVYLCASSQTSGSGLTDTQYFGPGTRLTVL.

The gene calls are TRBV28 and TRBJ1-2; TRBD1 aligns across 9 bases. V lost 1 base to trimming and J lost 3 bases; unmatched junction nucleotides: 9. The CDR3 length is 17 residues. CDR1 and CDR2 (germline): MDHEN, SYDVKM. Here the CDR3 DNA reads TGTGCCAGCAGTTTATATTACGGGACAGGGCATCACTATGGCTACACCTTC. Its protein is CASSLYYGTGHHYGYTF.

The V and J genes are TRBV2 and TRBJ2-3, with 8 bases identical to TRBD1. Losses at the gene ends were 2 bases for V and 0 bases for J; bases not matched to a gene: 4. CDR1 SNHLY and CDR2 FYNNEI come from the germline V gene. The CDR3 extends over 16 amino acids. CDR3 bases: TGTGCCAGCAGTGAACCCACAGGGGGTAGCACAGATACGCAGTATTTT. Protein: CASSEPTGGSTDTQYF. Looking up the rest from reference TRBV2 and TRBJ2-3 gives the full variable domain: EPEVTQTPSHQVTQMGQEVILRCVPISNHLYFYWYRQILGQKVEFLVSFYNNEISEKSEIFDDQFSVERPDGSNFTLKIRSTKLEDSAMYFCASSEPTGGSTDTQYFGPGTRLTVL.